Below, 10 T cell receptor beta chains from the same sample are listed, as sequenced in a study of blood T cell repertoires in COVID-19. Clones were sequenced by immunoSEQ multiplex PCR, and TCRdb holds only the in-frame ones, with some missing. The sample includes 40,000 or so clones, approximately 79% of them seen just once. Sample: peripheral blood. All receptors derive from a man aged 65 to 79 with acute or convalescent COVID-19.

The rearrangement links TRBV7-2 to TRBJ1-5; D gene uncertain. CDR1 is SGHTA and CDR2 is FQGNSA in the germline V gene. The CDR3 has 13 amino acids. Trimming shortened V by 5 bases and J by 4 bases, and 9 bases separated the two germline ends. The CDR3 region is CASSPHVNQPQHF. The CDR3, as DNA: TGTGCCAGCAGCCCACACGTTAATCAGCCCCAGCATTTT.

This chain joins TRBV2 and TRBJ2-2; maybe TRBD1 (5 bases). Trimming removed 1 base from V and 2 bases from J, with 8 bases in between. The germline gives CDR1 SNHLY, CDR2 FYNNEI. This CDR3 region has 15 residues. CDR3 protein: CASSEETVNTGELFF. The DNA of the CDR3 is TGTGCCAGCAGTGAAGAGACAGTCAACACCGGGGAGCTGTTTTTT.

The chain joins TRBV7-9 to TRBJ1-5; 7 bases match TRBD1. V lost 3 bases, J lost 0 bases, and 5 bases stayed unmatched. Germline CDR1 SEHNR, CDR2 FQNEAQ (reference sequence). The CDR3 totals 16 residues. CDR3 region: CASSLGTVNSNQPQHF. The CDR3 DNA reads TGTGCCAGCAGCTTGGGGACAGTTAATAGCAATCAGCCCCAGCATTTT.

The V gene is TRBV24-1, the J gene TRBJ2-1; the D gene is possibly TRBD1 (11 bases). There are 17 residues in the CDR3. Trimming removed 10 bases at V and 7 bases at J, with 28 bases between. Germline CDR1 reads KGHDR; CDR2 reads SFDVKD. The CDR3 region is CATRTGGLLAGENEQFF. The CDR3 DNA reads TGTGCCACACGGACAGGGGGCTTGCTAGCGGGAGAAAATGAGCAGTTCTTC.

The chain combines TRBV7-3 with TRBJ2-5, with 11 bases lining up with TRBD2. This CDR3 has 16 residues. V was pared by 2 bases and J by 2 bases, with 4 bases of the junction left unmatched. Germline V CDR1 and CDR2: SGHTA, FQGTGA. CDR3 loop: CASSLGLAGGQETQYF. CDR3 sequence (DNA): TGTGCCAGCAGCTTAGGGCTAGCGGGAGGACAAGAGACCCAGTACTTC.

The chain joins TRBV9 to TRBJ1-1; no firm D call. Trimming removed 4 bases from V and 3 bases from J, with 10 bases in between. The length of the CDR3 is 13 residues. In germline, CDR1 is SGDLS, CDR2 YYNGEE. The CDR3 DNA reads as TGTGCCAGCAGCTCCTGGGAGGACACTGAAGCTTTCTTT. It encodes CASSSWEDTEAFF.

This chain joins TRBV4-3 and TRBJ2-5; a possible D gene is TRBD2 (6 bases). This CDR3 contains 16 residues. Trimming took 1 base from V and 5 from J, leaving 17 bases between them. CDR1 LGHNA and CDR2 YSLEER come from the germline V gene. The CDR3 bases are TGCGCCAGCAGCCAAGGGGCGATTGGCGGGGCGGAGACCCAGTACTTC. The encoded protein is CASSQGAIGGAETQYF.

This chain links TRBV27 with TRBJ1-4, with 8 bases fitting TRBD1. This CDR3 spans 15 amino acids. Germline V CDR1 and CDR2: MNHEY, SMNVEV (reference sequence). J was trimmed by 3 bases and V by 2 bases; bases with no gene match: 2. The CDR3 spells CASSLQGAANEKLFF. The CDR3, as DNA: TGTGCCAGCAGTTTACAGGGGGCTGCTAATGAAAAACTGTTTTTT.

The chain employs TRBV24-1 and TRBJ2-7; a weak D match, TRBD2 (5 bases). Between the trimmed V and J ends, which lost 2 bases and 3 bases, there was a span of 7 bases. From germline, CDR1 is KGHDR and CDR2 SFDVKD. This CDR3 spans 13 amino acids. CDR3: CATSDSRVYEQYF. CDR3 in DNA: TGTGCCACCAGTGATTCGAGGGTCTACGAGCAGTACTTC.

The rearrangement joins TRBV4-3 to TRBJ2-4, with D perhaps TRBD1 (7 bases). CDR3 length equals 18 residues. The ends were cut back, 1 base at V and 1 base at J, with 17 bases in the middle. The V gene's germline CDR1 is LGHNA and CDR2 YSLEER. The CDR3 reads CASSQGEAGGLAKNIQYF. The CDR3 DNA reads TGCGCCAGCAGCCAAGGGGAGGCAGGGGGTCTGGCCAAAAACATTCAGTACTTC.